Listed below are T cell receptor beta chains from one sample, sequenced in a study of cytomegalovirus exposure and HLA in healthy donors. Repertoires were generated with immunoSEQ multiplex PCR, while TCRdb's copy carries only in-frame clones and drops some. Of nearly 200,000 clones listed, around 83% are singletons. The sample comprised PBMCs. These receptors originate from a woman in her twenties or thirties in good health and CMV-seropositive. CDR3s include the opening cysteine and the closing phenylalanine or tryptophan. Fields, in order: CDR3 protein, CDR3 DNA, D gene, clone size, J gene, V gene. A D gene is named only where the DNA matches it firmly. The size of a clone is reported for some rows only, either as once, few or many, or as a class for expanded clones.

CDR3: CACRGFWTEAFF; DNA: TGTGCCTGTAGGGGGTTTTGGACTGAAGCTTTCTTT; D: NA; size: NA; J: TRBJ1-1; V: TRBV30
CDR3: CASSEAGGSWNEQFF; DNA: TGTGCCAGCAGTGAAGCGGGAGGTTCTTGGAATGAGCAGTTCTTC; D: TRBD2; size: NA; J: TRBJ2-1; V: TRBV25-1
CDR3: CASNGRINQPQHF; DNA: TGTGCCAGCAATGGCAGAATCAATCAGCCCCAGCATTTT; D: NA; size: few; J: TRBJ1-5; V: TRBV2
CDR3: CASRKRLEYGYTF; DNA: TGTGCCAGCAGGAAAAGACTGGAGTATGGCTACACCTTC; D: NA; size: once; J: TRBJ1-2; V: TRBV6-5
CDR3: CASSDVSYGNTEAFF; DNA: TGCGCCAGCAGTGATGTGAGTTACGGGAACACTGAAGCTTTCTTT; D: NA; size: NA; J: TRBJ1-1; V: TRBV10-1
CDR3: CASRTKMNTEAFF; DNA: TGTGCCAGTAGAACAAAAATGAACACTGAAGCTTTCTTT; D: NA; size: NA; J: TRBJ1-1; V: TRBV19
CDR3: CASSSNGQGKNIQYF; DNA: TGTGCCAGCAGTTCCAACGGACAGGGAAAAAACATTCAGTACTTC; D: TRBD1; size: NA; J: TRBJ2-4; V: TRBV28
CDR3: CASSYFRTVSGNTIYF; DNA: TGTGCCAGCTCATACTTCCGGACAGTTTCTGGAAACACCATATATTTT; D: NA; size: NA; J: TRBJ1-3; V: TRBV18
CDR3: CASSPQGFINTEAFF; DNA: TGCGCCAGCAGCCCACAGGGTTTTATCAACACTGAAGCTTTCTTT; D: NA; size: NA; J: TRBJ1-1; V: TRBV5-1
CDR3: CASSEGDSRETQYF; DNA: TGTGCCAGCAGTGAAGGAGACAGCCGAGAGACCCAGTACTTC; D: NA; size: NA; J: TRBJ2-5; V: TRBV6-1
CDR3: CASSQEVNTEAFF; DNA: TGTGCCAGCAGCCAGGAGGTGAACACTGAAGCTTTCTTT; D: NA; size: NA; J: TRBJ1-1; V: TRBV6-4
CDR3: CASSQVGGLDFAGANVLTF; DNA: TGTGCCAGCAGCCAAGTAGGAGGACTAGATTTTGCTGGGGCCAACGTCCTGACTTTC; D: TRBD2; size: NA; J: TRBJ2-6; V: TRBV4-2
CDR3: CASSLSYDRQASEQYF; DNA: TGTGCCAGCAGCTTATCGTATGACAGGCAGGCCTCCGAGCAGTACTTC; D: NA; size: NA; J: TRBJ2-7; V: TRBV11-3
CDR3: CSVEDGTGATEAFF; DNA: TGCAGCGTTGAAGATGGGACAGGGGCGACTGAAGCTTTCTTT; D: TRBD1; size: NA; J: TRBJ1-1; V: TRBV29-1
CDR3: CSVDGSSGRMTEAFF; DNA: TGCAGCGTTGATGGGAGCTCGGGCAGAATGACTGAAGCTTTCTTT; D: NA; size: NA; J: TRBJ1-1; V: TRBV29-1
CDR3: CASGGGGFGVSYNEQFF; DNA: TGTGCCAGCGGAGGTGGAGGCTTCGGGGTCTCCTACAATGAGCAGTTCTTC; D: NA; size: once; J: TRBJ2-1; V: TRBV2
CDR3: CASSGFPRGQGYEQYF; DNA: TGTGCCAGCAGCGGATTCCCTAGGGGACAGGGCTACGAGCAGTACTTC; D: TRBD1; size: NA; J: TRBJ2-7; V: TRBV2
CDR3: CASSVTGAAGEQFF; DNA: TGTGCCAGTAGTGTGACGGGAGCGGCCGGTGAGCAGTTCTTC; D: NA; size: NA; J: TRBJ2-1; V: TRBV19
CDR3: CASSEGARETQYF; DNA: TGCGCCAGCAGCGAGGGGGCGAGGGAGACCCAGTACTTC; D: TRBD1; size: few; J: TRBJ2-5; V: TRBV5-1
CDR3: CASSISSTGGFYGYTF; DNA: TGTGCCAGCAGTATCTCATCGACAGGGGGCTTCTATGGCTACACCTTC; D: TRBD1; size: NA; J: TRBJ1-2; V: TRBV28
CDR3: CASREGAARTDTQYF; DNA: TGCGCCAGCCGAGAAGGGGCCGCACGCACAGATACGCAGTATTTT; D: NA; size: NA; J: TRBJ2-3; V: TRBV10-1
CDR3: CASTEVSEAFF; DNA: TGTGCCAGCACCGAGGTCAGTGAAGCTTTCTTT; D: NA; size: NA; J: TRBJ1-1; V: TRBV2
CDR3: CASSQDGLAKNIQYF; DNA: TGTGCCAGCAGCCAAGACGGACTAGCCAAAAACATTCAGTACTTC; D: NA; size: NA; J: TRBJ2-4; V: TRBV2
CDR3: CASSPGLADYEQYF; DNA: TGTGCCAGCAGCCCGGGACTAGCGGACTACGAGCAGTACTTC; D: TRBD2; size: NA; J: TRBJ2-7; V: TRBV2
CDR3: CAWTIGGSYSGNTIYF; DNA: TGTGCCTGGACTATTGGGGGCAGTTACTCTGGAAACACCATATATTTT; D: NA; size: NA; J: TRBJ1-3; V: TRBV30
CDR3: CASIRQEVRTEAFF; DNA: TGTGCCAGCATTCGACAGGAGGTCCGTACTGAAGCTTTCTTT; D: NA; size: NA; J: TRBJ1-1; V: TRBV2
CDR3: CASCRGTGEQYF; DNA: TGTGCCAGCTGTCGGGGTACGGGCGAGCAGTACTTC; D: NA; size: NA; J: TRBJ2-7; V: TRBV6-6
CDR3: CASSLQLGQITSVYGYTF; DNA: TGTGCCAGCAGTTTACAATTGGGACAGATTACCTCTGTCTATGGCTACACCTTC; D: TRBD1; size: few; J: TRBJ1-2; V: TRBV28
CDR3: CASSPFNYGYTF; DNA: TGTGCCAGCAGTCCGTTTAACTATGGCTACACCTTC; D: NA; size: NA; J: TRBJ1-2; V: TRBV28
CDR3: CASSYSRARGAFF; DNA: TGTGCCAGCAGTTACTCGAGGGCCAGGGGAGCTTTCTTT; D: NA; size: NA; J: TRBJ1-1; V: TRBV6-5
CDR3: CASSLLSSGQLEQYF; DNA: TGTGCCAGCAGTTTATTATCTAGCGGGCAGCTCGAGCAGTACTTC; D: TRBD2; size: NA; J: TRBJ2-7; V: TRBV28
CDR3: CASSHTLTKKNTDTQYF; DNA: TGTGCCAGCTCACATACCCTCACTAAAAAGAACACAGATACGCAGTATTTT; D: NA; size: once; J: TRBJ2-3; V: TRBV18
CDR3: CASSPGTGELLNTEAFF; DNA: TGCGCCAGCAGCCCGGGGACAGGGGAGTTGCTGAACACTGAAGCTTTCTTT; D: TRBD1; size: NA; J: TRBJ1-1; V: TRBV5-1
CDR3: CASSRRTGFQPQHF; DNA: TGTGCCAGCAGCCGCAGGACAGGCTTTCAGCCCCAGCATTTT; D: TRBD1; size: NA; J: TRBJ1-5; V: TRBV28
CDR3: CASSLESGPSSYNEQFF; DNA: TGTGCCAGCAGCTTGGAAAGCGGGCCTAGCTCCTACAATGAGCAGTTCTTC; D: NA; size: NA; J: TRBJ2-1; V: TRBV5-4
CDR3: CASSRDSGTGELFF; DNA: TGTGCCAGCAGCCGGGACTCCGGTACCGGGGAGCTGTTTTTT; D: NA; size: NA; J: TRBJ2-2; V: TRBV5-4
CDR3: CASSPRTENYEQYF; DNA: TGTGCCAGCAGCCCCCGGACTGAGAACTACGAGCAGTACTTC; D: NA; size: NA; J: TRBJ2-7; V: TRBV7-9
CDR3: CASSYPGNNEQFF; DNA: TGTGCCAGCAGTTACCCCGGGAACAATGAGCAGTTCTTC; D: NA; size: NA; J: TRBJ2-1; V: TRBV6-5
CDR3: CAYRQDLLSGNTIYF; DNA: TGTGCCTATCGACAAGACCTACTCTCTGGAAACACCATATATTTT; D: NA; size: NA; J: TRBJ1-3; V: TRBV30
CDR3: CASSLRTSGIFYEQYF; DNA: TGTGCCAGCAGCCTACGGACTAGCGGGATTTTCTACGAGCAGTACTTC; D: TRBD2; size: NA; J: TRBJ2-7; V: TRBV7-8
CDR3: CAWSYGLTGELFF; DNA: TGTGCCTGGAGTTACGGACTCACCGGGGAGCTGTTTTTT; D: NA; size: NA; J: TRBJ2-2; V: TRBV30
CDR3: CASSPGVHTQYF; DNA: TGTGCCAGCAGTCCAGGGGTTCATACGCAGTATTTT; D: NA; size: NA; J: TRBJ2-3; V: TRBV28
CDR3: CASSQGIPGQGVYEQYF; DNA: TGCGCCAGCAGCCAAGGGATACCGGGACAGGGAGTCTACGAGCAGTACTTC; D: TRBD1; size: NA; J: TRBJ2-7; V: TRBV4-1
CDR3: CASSESSGTGYNEQFF; DNA: TGCGCCAGCAGTGAGTCCTCCGGGACAGGGTACAATGAGCAGTTCTTC; D: TRBD1; size: NA; J: TRBJ2-1; V: TRBV10-1
CDR3: CASSRTGTGADTQYF; DNA: TGCGCCAGCAGCAGGACCGGGACAGGGGCAGATACGCAGTATTTT; D: TRBD1; size: NA; J: TRBJ2-3; V: TRBV5-1
CDR3: CASNRNTEAFF; DNA: TGTGCCAGCAACAGAAACACTGAAGCTTTCTTT; D: NA; size: NA; J: TRBJ1-1; V: TRBV7-9
CDR3: CASSVLVTEDEQFF; DNA: TGTGCCAGCAGCGTCTTGGTAACGGAGGATGAGCAGTTCTTC; D: NA; size: NA; J: TRBJ2-1; V: TRBV9
CDR3: CASTPGGPSYEQYF; DNA: TGTGCCAGCACCCCAGGGGGTCCCTCCTACGAGCAGTACTTC; D: TRBD1; size: NA; J: TRBJ2-7; V: TRBV11-2
CDR3: CSGDFQETQYF; DNA: TGCAGCGGGGACTTCCAAGAGACCCAGTACTTC; D: NA; size: NA; J: TRBJ2-5; V: TRBV29-1
CDR3: CASSFGQGATGELFF; DNA: TGTGCCAGCAGCTTCGGACAGGGGGCAACCGGGGAGCTGTTTTTT; D: TRBD1; size: NA; J: TRBJ2-2; V: TRBV2
CDR3: CASRYTGTGSEQYF; DNA: TGTGCCAGCAGGTATACCGGGACAGGGTCCGAGCAGTACTTC; D: TRBD1; size: NA; J: TRBJ2-7; V: TRBV6-1
CDR3: CASSTTSGRGSTDTQYF; DNA: TGTGCCAGCAGCACCACTAGCGGGAGGGGGAGCACAGATACGCAGTATTTT; D: TRBD2; size: NA; J: TRBJ2-3; V: TRBV27
CDR3: CASIIPGQTSYNEQFF; DNA: TGTGCCAGCATTATACCGGGACAGACCTCCTACAATGAGCAGTTCTTC; D: TRBD1; size: once; J: TRBJ2-1; V: TRBV2
CDR3: CASRAWRTITDTQYF; DNA: TGTGCCAGCAGGGCTTGGCGGACAATAACAGATACGCAGTATTTT; D: NA; size: NA; J: TRBJ2-3; V: TRBV28